This TCR beta chain was obtained from a study of regulatory T cells in long-lasting Graves disease. Study findings and constraints: Persistent disease was associated with favored TRBV28 usage and with favored use of TRBJ1-2 and TRBJ2-5.

Time point denoted: newly diagnosed GD, antithyroid drugs for less than 3 months. Following extraction of RNA from PBMCs, that RNA was used to make the TCR library. Germline CDR1 reads MDHEN; CDR2 reads SYDVKM. This CDR3 has 15 residues. The V gene end was trimmed by 5 bases and the J gene end by 7 bases; junction bases not matched to a gene: 13. The authors built TCR beta libraries using iRepertoire HTBI primers and Arm-PCR of CDR3 regions. TCRdb redid the calling of the multiplex PCR reads with MiXCR, one entry per CDR3 protein. The sample has a few hundred thousand distinct CDR3 sequences, 12% to 15% seen once. The sample holds many counts of this clonotype. No antigen is known for it. The sample was also reused in another study, on T cells in Graves' hyperthyroidism and ophthalmopathy.

Sample: peripheral blood mononuclear cells (PBMCs), taken at new diagnosis, from a patient treated with antithyroid drugs. The gene calls are TRBV28 and TRBJ1-1; TRBD1 aligns across 7 bases. The receptor was isolated from a woman aged 45 to 65 with Graves disease. CDR3 sequence: CASSNKSGGNGEAFF. Here the CDR3 DNA reads TGTGCCAGCAGTAACAAATCAGGGGGGAATGGTGAAGCTTTCTTT.